These 10 T cell receptor beta chains were sequenced from one sample in a study of monozygotic twins with cystic fibrosis. Using immunoSEQ multiplex PCR, the repertoire was profiled, and TCRdb retains in-frame clones only, with some absent. The sample shows roughly 11,000 clones, approximately 85% of them seen only once. The specimen was blood. These receptors were collected from a man younger than 35 with cystic fibrosis.

V usage is TRBV7-9 and J usage is TRBJ2-1; D gene uncertain. The V end was cut by 5 bases, the J end by 5 bases, with 25 bases between. Germline V gives CDR1 SEHNR, CDR2 FQNEAQ (reference sequence). The CDR3 consists of 18 residues. The CDR3 coding sequence is TGTGCCAGCAGCCGCAGACCACGGGCCCTTTATAGGGACAATGAGCAGTTCTTC. This sequence encodes CASSRRPRALYRDNEQFF.

For the CDR3, the DNA is TGTGCCAGTAGTCCTAGGACAGGGCAAGGTGAGCAGTTCTTC. It yields the protein CASSPRTGQGEQFF. The chain links TRBV19 to TRBJ2-1, with 8 bases that match TRBD1. CDR1 is LNHDA and CDR2 is SQIVND in the germline V gene (reference sequence). V trimming: 5 bases; J trimming: 9 bases; junction bases outside the gene matches: 9. The CDR3 sequence is 14 residues long.

Written as DNA, the CDR3 is TGTGCCAGCAGTGAAACGGTATTGGCGGACAGTAGAAAAGCTTTCTTT. Amino acids: CASSETVLADSRKAFF. The V and J genes are TRBV6-1 and TRBJ1-1; D is perhaps TRBD1 (6 bases). CDR1 and CDR2 (germline): MNHNS, SASEGT. The germline V and J ends were trimmed by 2 bases and 9 bases, with 22 bases remaining between them. This CDR3 contains 16 residues.

The rearrangement links TRBV7-3 to TRBJ2-7, with 7 bases lining up with TRBD2. The CDR3 is made up of 14 amino acids. The germline V gene encodes CDR1 SGHTA and CDR2 FQGTGA. V lost 0 bases, J lost 6 bases, and 5 bases stayed unmatched. CDR3 region: CASSLTGRVSEQYF. CDR3 coding DNA: TGTGCCAGCAGCTTAACTGGGAGGGTCTCCGAGCAGTACTTC.

J is TRBJ1-6 and V is TRBV19, with TRBD1 matching 7 bases. Germline CDR1 reads LNHDA; CDR2 reads SQIVND (reference sequence). V shed 4 bases, J shed 7 bases, and the junction held 1 base outside the gene matches. The CDR3 spans 13 residues. The CDR3, as DNA: TGTGCCAGTAGTACGGACAGGAATTCACCCCTCCACTTT. Translation: CASSTDRNSPLHF. Supplemented by reference TRBV19 and TRBJ1-6, the full variable domain reads DGGITQSPKYLFRKEGQNVTLSCEQNLNHDAMYWYRQDPGQGLRLIYYSQIVNDFQKGDIAEGYSVSREKKESFPLTVTSAQKNPTAFYLCASSTDRNSPLHFGNGTRLTVT.

This clone was observed a handful of times. The chain employs TRBV25-1 and TRBJ2-7, with TRBD2 matching 7 bases. Looked up from germline, CDR1 is MGHDK and CDR2 is SYGVNS. This CDR3 has 11 residues. Trimming cost V 8 bases and J 5 bases; bases outside gene matches: 3. The CDR3 DNA reads as TGTGCCAGCCGTCGGGGGGACGAGCAGTACTTC. It yields the protein CASRRGDEQYF.

The J gene is TRBJ1-2, the V gene TRBV5-1; 8 bases are shared with TRBD1. The CDR3 sequence is 12 residues long. With 10 bases clipped from V and 3 bases from J, the junction kept 5 bases outside the gene matches. Germline loops: CDR1 SGHRS, CDR2 YFSETQ. The CDR3 region is CASGTGDYGYTF. The CDR3 region has the DNA TGCGCCTCCGGGACAGGCGACTATGGCTACACCTTC.

This chain links TRBV23-1 with TRBJ2-3; D is perhaps TRBD1 (6 bases). TRBV23-1 belongs to the ORF category, with a function that is uncertain. Trimming removed 0 bases from V and 2 bases from J, with 9 bases in between. The CDR3 has 15 amino acids. The CDR3 DNA is TGCGCCAGCAGTCAATCGGGGGCGAACACAGATACGCAGTATTTT. Protein sequence: CASSQSGANTDTQYF.

This clone was detected only once. The chain carries TRBV6-6 and TRBJ2-5, with TRBD1 matching 9 bases. Unmatched junction bases numbered 6, after V lost 0 bases and J lost 4 bases. Per the germline V gene, CDR1 is MNHNY and CDR2 is SVGAGI (reference sequence). The CDR3 has 16 residues. Here the CDR3 reads CASSYSKGQGGETQYF. The CDR3 coding sequence is TGTGCCAGCAGTTACTCAAAGGGACAGGGTGGAGAGACCCAGTACTTC.

This clone turned up a few times. The V gene is TRBV7-9, the J gene TRBJ1-1, with D unresolved. Germline CDR1 is SEHNR and CDR2 is FQNEAQ (reference sequence). V gave up 5 bases and J gave up 10 bases, with 20 bases separating them. This CDR3 is built from 14 residues. The CDR3: CASSPWRAGGSAFF. For the CDR3, the DNA is TGTGCCAGCAGCCCGTGGCGAGCGGGAGGGTCAGCTTTCTTT.